The sequence of this T cell receptor beta chain was determined in a study of control samples from healthy donors and cancer patients. Assay used: immunoSEQ multiplex PCR; TCRdb lists only in-frame clones, some missing. In the table there are under 150,000 clones, approximately 94% of which are singletons. The specimen was PBMCs. This clonotype was obtained from a man aged 45-65 years with head and neck cancer.

CDR3 coding DNA: TGCGCCAGCAGCTTGGTAGCAGGGGGCAACTATGGCTACACCTTC. Translating it yields CASSLVAGGNYGYTF. V and J are TRBV5-1 and TRBJ1-2, with TRBD1 matching 8 bases. Trimming removed 0 bases from V and 2 bases from J; junction bases left unmatched: 3. Germline V gene lookup returns CDR1 SGHRS and CDR2 YFSETQ. The CDR3 has 15 residues.